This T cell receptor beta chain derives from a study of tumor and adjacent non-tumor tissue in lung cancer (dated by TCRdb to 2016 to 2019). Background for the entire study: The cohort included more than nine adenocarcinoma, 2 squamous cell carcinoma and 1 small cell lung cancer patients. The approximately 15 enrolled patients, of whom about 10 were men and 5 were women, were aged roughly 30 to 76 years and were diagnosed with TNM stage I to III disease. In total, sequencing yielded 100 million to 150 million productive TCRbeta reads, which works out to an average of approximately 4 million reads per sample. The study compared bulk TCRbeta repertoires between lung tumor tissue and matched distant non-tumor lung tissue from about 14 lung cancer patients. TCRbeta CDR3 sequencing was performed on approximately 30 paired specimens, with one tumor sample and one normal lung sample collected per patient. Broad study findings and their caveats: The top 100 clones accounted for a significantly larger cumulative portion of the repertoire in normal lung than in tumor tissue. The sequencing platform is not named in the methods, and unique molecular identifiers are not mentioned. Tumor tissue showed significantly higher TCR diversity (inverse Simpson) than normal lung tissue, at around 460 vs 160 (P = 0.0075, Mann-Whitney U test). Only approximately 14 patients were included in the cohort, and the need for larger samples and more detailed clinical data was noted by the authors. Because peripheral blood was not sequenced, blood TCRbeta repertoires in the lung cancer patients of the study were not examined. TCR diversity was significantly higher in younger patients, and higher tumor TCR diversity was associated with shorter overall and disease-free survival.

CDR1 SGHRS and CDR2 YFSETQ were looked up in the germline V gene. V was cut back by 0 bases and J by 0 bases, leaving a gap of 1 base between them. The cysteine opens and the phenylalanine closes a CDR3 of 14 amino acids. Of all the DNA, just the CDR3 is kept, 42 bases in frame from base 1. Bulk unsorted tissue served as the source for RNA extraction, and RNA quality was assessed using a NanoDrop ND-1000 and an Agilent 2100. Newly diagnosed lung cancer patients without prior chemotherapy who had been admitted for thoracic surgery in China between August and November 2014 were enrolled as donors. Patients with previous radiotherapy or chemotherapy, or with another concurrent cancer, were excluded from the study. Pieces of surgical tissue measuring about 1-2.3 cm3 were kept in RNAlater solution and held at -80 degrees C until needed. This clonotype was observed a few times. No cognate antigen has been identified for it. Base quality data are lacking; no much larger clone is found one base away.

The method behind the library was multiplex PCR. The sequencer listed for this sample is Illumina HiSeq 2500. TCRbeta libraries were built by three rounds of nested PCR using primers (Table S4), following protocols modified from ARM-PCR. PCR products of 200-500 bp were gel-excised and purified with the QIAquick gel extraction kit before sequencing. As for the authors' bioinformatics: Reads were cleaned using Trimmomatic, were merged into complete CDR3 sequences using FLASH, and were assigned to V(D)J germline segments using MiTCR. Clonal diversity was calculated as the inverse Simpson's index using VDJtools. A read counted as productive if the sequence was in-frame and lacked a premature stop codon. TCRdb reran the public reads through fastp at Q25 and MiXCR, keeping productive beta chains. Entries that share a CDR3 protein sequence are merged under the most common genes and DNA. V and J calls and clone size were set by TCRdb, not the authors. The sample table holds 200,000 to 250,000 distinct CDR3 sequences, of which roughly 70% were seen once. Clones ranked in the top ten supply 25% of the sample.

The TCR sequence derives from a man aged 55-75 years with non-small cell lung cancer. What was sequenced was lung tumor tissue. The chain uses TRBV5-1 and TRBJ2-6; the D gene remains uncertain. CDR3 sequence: CASSLGSGANVLTF. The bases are TGCGCCAGCAGCTTGGGCTCTGGGGCCAACGTCCTGACTTTC. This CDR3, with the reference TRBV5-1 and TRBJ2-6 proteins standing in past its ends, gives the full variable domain KAGVTQTPRYLIKTRGQQVTLSCSPISGHRSVSWYQQTPGQGLQFLFEYFSETQRNKGNFPGRFSGRQFSNSRSEMNVSTLELGDSALYLCASSLGSGANVLTFGAGSRLTVL.